The 15 T cell receptor beta chains reported below all come from one sample, sequenced in a study of T cell clonality in common variable immunodeficiency. Study-wide results and limits: Fewer deletions and N-nucleotide insertions were reportedly seen in common variable immunodeficiency TCR beta sequences.

No antigen is known for these receptors. Generated by immunoSEQ multiplex PCR, the TCRdb table keeps only in-frame clones and is missing some. The data list tens of thousands of clones, none observed once; 2% to 2.5% falls to the top ten. Sequencing used peripheral blood mononuclear cells. The receptors derive from a human donor with common variable immunodeficiency.

This clone has a count of ten or more. The read finishes 3 residues shy of the CDR3 end, and the germline J gene is used to complete it. At the DNA level, this CDR3 is encoded by other sequences in the same sample as well. The chain recombines TRBV12-3 or TRBV12-4 with TRBJ1-1; 9 nucleotides agree with TRBD1. This CDR3 region has 13 residues. Incomplete CDR3 DNA: TGTGCCAGCACCAAGGGACAGGGTCTAGAA. This sequence encodes CASTKGQGLE. The entire CDR3 is CASTKGQGLEAFF.

In its sample, this clone was seen many times. The CDR3 end is not reached by the read, which stops 3 residues before it; the germline J gene fills it in. The gene calls are TRBV13 and TRBJ2-5, with a weak D call TRBD1 (5 bases). Trimming stripped 6 bases from V and 1 base from J, with 12 bases between. The germline gives CDR1 PRHDT, CDR2 FYEKMQ (reference sequence). CDR3 size: 14 residues. CDR3 DNA, as far as it was read: TGTGCCAGCAGTTCCTTAGGGGCCCAAGAGACC. Residues: CASSSLGAQET. The complete CDR3 reads CASSSLGAQETQYF.

This clone has at least ten counts. The covered CDR3 bases are TGTGCCATCAGTAACCAGGGGGTGAGTAATTCACCC. It yields the protein CAISNQGVSNSP. The CDR3 as a whole reads CAISNQGVSNSPLHF. The chain is built from TRBV10-3 and TRBJ1-6; 7 nucleotides align to TRBD1. Read data end 3 residues before the CDR3 end; the end is taken from the germline J gene. Per the germline V gene, CDR1 is ENHRY and CDR2 is SYGVKD. Losses at the gene ends were 5 bases for V and 6 bases for J; bases not matched to a gene: 7. This CDR3 comprises 15 residues.

Many counts were recorded for this clone. The read is 3 residues too short to cover the CDR3 end, so that end is filled in from the germline J gene. The chain uses TRBV7-9 and TRBJ2-5, with a weak D call TRBD1 (6 bases). V was cut by 5 bases and J by 1 base, with 14 bases left in between. Germline lookup yields CDR1 SEHNR and CDR2 FQNEAQ (reference sequence). The CDR3 has 15 amino acids. The sequenced CDR3 bases are TGTGCCAGCAGCCGCCGACAGGAGACCCAAGAGACC. The encoded protein is CASSRRQETQET. The complete CDR3 reads CASSRRQETQETQYF.

Ten or more counts support this clone. Read data end 3 residues before the CDR3 end; the end is taken from the germline J gene. The chain has TRBV10-1 and TRBJ2-4; 14 bases agree with TRBD2. Looked up from germline, CDR1 is WNHNN and CDR2 is SYGVQD (reference sequence). V lost 5 bases, J lost 8 bases, and 8 bases stayed unmatched. The CDR3 has 16 amino acids. CDR3: CASSWTSGGLWDIQYF. CDR3 DNA, as far as it was read: TGCGCCAGCAGTTGGACTAGCGGGGGGCTTTGGGACATT.

The sample holds many counts of this clone. The CDR3 end lies 3 residues beyond the end of the read and is filled in from the germline J gene. V usage is TRBV7-9 and J usage is TRBJ1-2; perhaps TRBD1 as D (6 bases). This CDR3 spans 15 amino acids. Germline CDR1 reads SEHNR; CDR2 reads FQNEAQ (reference sequence). Trimming took off 5 bases at V and 2 bases at J, with 15 bases between the two ends. The part of the CDR3 DNA that was read is TGTGCCAGCAGCCCCCCACAGGGTATCAACTATGGC. Residues: CASSPPQGINYG. The entire CDR3 protein is CASSPPQGINYGYTF.

This clone was detected many times. The read ends 3 residues early relative to the CDR3; the germline J gene fills the gap. This chain uses TRBV2 with TRBJ2-3; a weak D match, TRBD1 (5 bases). From germline, CDR1 is SNHLY and CDR2 FYNNEI. The CDR3 has 15 residues. The V end was cut by 6 bases, the J end by 1 base, with 14 bases between. The CDR3 sequence is CASRLRAHGTDTQYF. The CDR3 DNA, read in part, is TGTGCCAGCAGACTCAGGGCGCACGGCACAGATACG.

This clone was seen at least ten times. The missing CDR3 end, 3 residues past where the read stops, is filled in from the germline J gene. The chain combines TRBV4-1 with TRBJ1-4; 8 positions agree with TRBD1. Trimming removed 4 bases from V and 7 bases from J; junction bases left unmatched: 2. The CDR3 runs 13 residues. Germline CDR1 is MGHRA and CDR2 is YSYEKL. The CDR3 DNA, read in part, is TGCGCCAGCAGCCTACAGGGGGTTGAAAAA. Residues: CASSLQGVEK. In full, the CDR3 reads CASSLQGVEKLFF.

This clone was recorded many times. The read stops 3 residues short of the end of the CDR3; the missing end is completed from the germline J gene. The genes are TRBV5-1 and TRBJ1-2; D ambiguous. The CDR3 runs 15 residues. Trimming removed 0 bases from V and 2 bases from J, with 11 bases in between. Germline loops: CDR1 SGHRS, CDR2 YFSETQ. CDR3 bases read: TGCGCCAGCAGCTTGGGATTGGGCCTAAACTATGGC. Protein product: CASSLGLGLNYG. The complete CDR3 reads CASSLGLGLNYGYTF.

This clone appeared many times. The CDR3 is cut off 3 residues early in the read; its end comes from the germline J gene. The rearrangement uses TRBV10-1 and TRBJ1-1; D call uncertain. Per germline, CDR1 WNHNN and CDR2 SYGVQD (reference sequence). The CDR3 is made up of 13 amino acids. V lost 4 bases, J lost 1 base, and 7 bases lay in between. The CDR3 DNA, read in part, is TGCGCCAGCAGTGGTAACAGGAACACTGAA. Its translation: CASSGNRNTE. The whole CDR3 protein reads CASSGNRNTEAFF.

In its sample, this clone was seen many times. Partial CDR3 DNA: TGCGCCAGCAGCCGGACCAAACAGGGGGAGGCCAAAAACATT. It yields the protein CASSRTKQGEAKNI. The CDR3 in full is CASSRTKQGEAKNIQYF. This sequence joins TRBV5-1 and TRBJ2-4; 8 nucleotides match TRBD1. The read falls 3 residues short of the CDR3 end, and the missing part is taken from the germline J gene. Losses at the gene ends were 4 bases for V and 1 base for J; bases not matched to a gene: 10. The germline CDR1 and CDR2 sequences are SGHRS and YFSETQ. There are 17 residues in the CDR3.

This clone was recorded at least ten times. The sequence runs out 3 residues before the end of the CDR3; the remainder is reconstructed from the germline J gene. The chain couples TRBV19 to TRBJ2-3, with TRBD1 matching over 9 bases. V was clipped by 6 bases and J by 2 bases; unmatched bases: 6. CDR3 size: 15 residues. CDR1 and CDR2 (germline): LNHDA, SQIVND (reference sequence). The sequenced part of the CDR3 DNA is TGTGCCAGTAGACGCCGGGACAGGGACACAGATACG. Translating gives CASRRRDRDTDT. The CDR3 in full is CASRRRDRDTDTQYF. The full variable domain, in which reference TRBV19 and TRBJ2-3 provide the parts outside the CDR3, is DGGITQSPKYLFRKEGQNVTLSCEQNLNHDAMYWYRQDPGQGLRLIYYSQIVNDFQKGDIAEGYSVSREKKESFPLTVTSAQKNPTAFYLCASRRRDRDTDTQYFGPGTRLTVL.

This clone was seen repeatedly, ten times or more. The CDR3 end falls 3 residues outside the read, so it is completed with the germline J gene. This chain uses TRBV7-9 with TRBJ1-2; D is possibly TRBD1 (6 bases). Germline loops: CDR1 SEHNR, CDR2 FQNEAQ (reference sequence). CDR3 size: 14 residues. CDR3 in amino acids: CASSLGDTHRGYTF. Incomplete CDR3 DNA: TGTGCCAGCAGCTTGGGGGACACCCACCGGGGC.

This clone occurred many times. The observed sequence ends 3 residues before the CDR3 terminus, with the missing tail filled in from the germline J gene. The chain employs TRBV2 and TRBJ2-7; possible D gene TRBD1, 5 bases. Germline V gene data show CDR1 as SNHLY and CDR2 as FYNNEI. V lost 6 bases and J 4 bases, leaving 19 bases between the germline ends. The CDR3 is 15 residues long. CDR3 protein: CASRPSKGAFYEQYF. The CDR3 DNA, read in part, is TGTGCCAGCAGGCCGTCAAAAGGGGCGTTTTACGAG. Together with reference TRBV2 and TRBJ2-7, the CDR3 gives the full variable domain: EPEVTQTPSHQVTQMGQEVILRCVPISNHLYFYWYRQILGQKVEFLVSFYNNEISEKSEIFDDQFSVERPDGSNFTLKIRSTKLEDSAMYFCASRPSKGAFYEQYFGPGTRLTVT.

At least ten counts were recorded for this clone. Read data end 3 residues before the CDR3 end; the end is taken from the germline J gene. The chain is built from TRBV18 and TRBJ1-1; D not resolved. V was clipped by 3 bases and J by 5 bases, with 13 bases between them. Germline V gives CDR1 KGHSH, CDR2 LQKENI. CDR3 length: 14 amino acids. The chain's CDR3 is CASSPFALWTEAFF. The part of the CDR3 DNA that was read is TGTGCCAGCTCACCTTTTGCGTTGTGGACTGAA.